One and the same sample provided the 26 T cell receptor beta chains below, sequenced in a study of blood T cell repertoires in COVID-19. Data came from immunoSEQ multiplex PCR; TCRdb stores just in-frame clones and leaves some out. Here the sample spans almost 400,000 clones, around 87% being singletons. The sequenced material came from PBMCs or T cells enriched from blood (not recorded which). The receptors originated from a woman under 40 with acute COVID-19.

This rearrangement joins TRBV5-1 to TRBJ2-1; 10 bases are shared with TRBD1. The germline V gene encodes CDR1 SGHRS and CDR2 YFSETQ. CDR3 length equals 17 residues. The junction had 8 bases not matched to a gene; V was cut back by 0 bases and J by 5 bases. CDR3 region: CASSLGGDRGLHNEQFF. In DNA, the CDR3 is TGCGCCAGCAGCTTGGGTGGGGACAGGGGTTTACACAATGAGCAGTTCTTC.

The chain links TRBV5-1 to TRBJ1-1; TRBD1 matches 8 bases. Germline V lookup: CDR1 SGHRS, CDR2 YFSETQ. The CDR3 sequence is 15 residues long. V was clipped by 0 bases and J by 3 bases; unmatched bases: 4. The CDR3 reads CASSLDPQGDTEAFF. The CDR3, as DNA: TGCGCCAGCAGCTTGGACCCACAGGGGGACACTGAAGCTTTCTTT.

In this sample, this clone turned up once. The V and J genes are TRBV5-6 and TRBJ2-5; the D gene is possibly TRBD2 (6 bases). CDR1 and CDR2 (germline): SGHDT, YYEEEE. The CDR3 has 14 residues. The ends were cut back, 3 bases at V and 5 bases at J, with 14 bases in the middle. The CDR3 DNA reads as TGTGCCAGCAGCTCTCCGGGAGCCAAGGAGACCCAGTACTTC. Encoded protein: CASSSPGAKETQYF.

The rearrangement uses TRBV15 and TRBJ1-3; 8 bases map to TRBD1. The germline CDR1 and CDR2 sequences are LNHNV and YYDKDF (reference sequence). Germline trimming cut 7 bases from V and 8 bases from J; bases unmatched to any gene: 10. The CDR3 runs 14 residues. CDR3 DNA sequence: TGTGCCACCAACCCGCCGGACAGGGACGACACCATATATTTT. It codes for CATNPPDRDDTIYF.

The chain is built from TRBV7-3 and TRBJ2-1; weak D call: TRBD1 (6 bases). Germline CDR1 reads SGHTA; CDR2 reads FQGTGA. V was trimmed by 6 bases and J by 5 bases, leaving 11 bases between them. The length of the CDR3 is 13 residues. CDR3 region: CASREQGHNEQFF. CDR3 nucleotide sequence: TGTGCCAGCAGAGAACAGGGACACAATGAGCAGTTCTTC.

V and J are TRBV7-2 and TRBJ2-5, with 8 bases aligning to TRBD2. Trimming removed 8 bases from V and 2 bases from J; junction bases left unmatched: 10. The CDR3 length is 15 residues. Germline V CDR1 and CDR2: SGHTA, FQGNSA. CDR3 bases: TGTGCCAGCGGGGGTAGCGGGGAGAGACAAGAGACCCAGTACTTC. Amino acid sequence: CASGGSGERQETQYF.

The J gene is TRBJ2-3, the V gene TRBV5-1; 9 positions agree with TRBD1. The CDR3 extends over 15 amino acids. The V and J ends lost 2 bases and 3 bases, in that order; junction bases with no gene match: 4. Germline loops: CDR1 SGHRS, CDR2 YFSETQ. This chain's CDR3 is CASSFRDRETDTQYF. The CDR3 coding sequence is TGCGCCAGCAGCTTCCGGGACAGGGAGACAGATACGCAGTATTTT.

The CDR3 region has the DNA TGTGCCAGCAGCTTAGTCCCAACAGGTTATAGCAATCAGCCCCAGCATTTT. Its translation is CASSLVPTGYSNQPQHF. V usage is TRBV7-8 and J usage is TRBJ1-5; D may be TRBD1 (5 bases). Per germline, CDR1 SGHVS and CDR2 FQNEAQ. V was clipped by 1 base and J by 0 bases, with 13 bases between them. This CDR3 comprises 17 residues.

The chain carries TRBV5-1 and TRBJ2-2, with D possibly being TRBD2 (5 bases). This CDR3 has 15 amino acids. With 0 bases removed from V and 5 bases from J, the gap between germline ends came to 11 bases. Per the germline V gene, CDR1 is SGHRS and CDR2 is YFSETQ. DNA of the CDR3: TGCGCCAGCAGCTTGGAGGCTAGAGGGACCGGGGAGCTGTTTTTT. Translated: CASSLEARGTGELFF.

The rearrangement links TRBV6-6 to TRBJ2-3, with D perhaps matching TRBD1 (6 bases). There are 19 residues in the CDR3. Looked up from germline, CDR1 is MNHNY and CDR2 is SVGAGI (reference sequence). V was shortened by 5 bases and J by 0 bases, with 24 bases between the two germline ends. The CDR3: CASSLYTTGPESSTDTQYF. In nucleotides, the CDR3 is TGTGCCAGCAGTCTATATACAACAGGGCCAGAATCTAGCACAGATACGCAGTATTTT.

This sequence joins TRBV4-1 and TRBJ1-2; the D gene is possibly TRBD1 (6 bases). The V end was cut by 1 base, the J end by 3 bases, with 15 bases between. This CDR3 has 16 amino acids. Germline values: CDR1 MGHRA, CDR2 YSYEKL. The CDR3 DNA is TGCGCCAGCAGCCAAGGTCGAGGGGGACCGGACTATGGCTACACCTTC. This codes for CASSQGRGGPDYGYTF.

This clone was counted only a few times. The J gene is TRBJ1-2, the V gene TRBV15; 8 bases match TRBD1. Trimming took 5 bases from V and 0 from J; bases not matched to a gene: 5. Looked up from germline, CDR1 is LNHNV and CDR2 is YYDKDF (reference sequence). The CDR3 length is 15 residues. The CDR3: CATSGPGQANYGYTF. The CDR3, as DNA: TGTGCCACCAGCGGACCGGGACAGGCTAACTATGGCTACACCTTC.

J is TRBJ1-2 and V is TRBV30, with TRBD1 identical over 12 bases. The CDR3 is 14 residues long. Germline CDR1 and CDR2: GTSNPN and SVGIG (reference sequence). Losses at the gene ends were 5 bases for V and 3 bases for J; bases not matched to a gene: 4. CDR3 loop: CAWVGQGAYYGYTF. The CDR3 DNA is TGTGCCTGGGTGGGACAGGGGGCTTACTATGGCTACACCTTC.

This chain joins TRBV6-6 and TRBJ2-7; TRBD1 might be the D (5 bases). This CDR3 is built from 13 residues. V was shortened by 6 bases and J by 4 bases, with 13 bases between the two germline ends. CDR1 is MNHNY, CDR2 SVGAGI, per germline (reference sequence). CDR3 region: CASSRTGSYEQYF. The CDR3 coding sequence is TGTGCCAGCAGCCGTACAGGCAGTTACGAGCAGTACTTC.

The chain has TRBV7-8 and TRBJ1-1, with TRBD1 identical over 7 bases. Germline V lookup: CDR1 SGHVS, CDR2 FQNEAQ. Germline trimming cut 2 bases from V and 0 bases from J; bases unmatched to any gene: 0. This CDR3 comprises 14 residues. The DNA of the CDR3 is TGTGCCAGCAGCTTACAGGGGGTGAACACTGAAGCTTTCTTT. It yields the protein CASSLQGVNTEAFF.

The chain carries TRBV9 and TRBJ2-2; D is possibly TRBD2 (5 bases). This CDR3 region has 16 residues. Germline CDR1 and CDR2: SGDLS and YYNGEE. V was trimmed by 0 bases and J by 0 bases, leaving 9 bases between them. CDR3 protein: CASSVATGTNTGELFF. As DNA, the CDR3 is TGTGCCAGCAGCGTAGCTACCGGGACGAACACCGGGGAGCTGTTTTTT.

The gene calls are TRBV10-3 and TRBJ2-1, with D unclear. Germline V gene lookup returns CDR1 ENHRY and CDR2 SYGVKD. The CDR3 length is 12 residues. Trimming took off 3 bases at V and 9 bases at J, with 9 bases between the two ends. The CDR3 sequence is CAISDSGGEQFF. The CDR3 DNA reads TGTGCCATCAGTGATTCGGGTGGTGAGCAGTTCTTC.

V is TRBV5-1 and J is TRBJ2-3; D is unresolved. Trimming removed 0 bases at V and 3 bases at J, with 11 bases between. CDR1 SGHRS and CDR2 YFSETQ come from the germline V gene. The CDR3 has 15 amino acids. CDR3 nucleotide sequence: TGCGCCAGCAGCTTGGGACTCCCAGCGACAGATACGCAGTATTTT. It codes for CASSLGLPATDTQYF.

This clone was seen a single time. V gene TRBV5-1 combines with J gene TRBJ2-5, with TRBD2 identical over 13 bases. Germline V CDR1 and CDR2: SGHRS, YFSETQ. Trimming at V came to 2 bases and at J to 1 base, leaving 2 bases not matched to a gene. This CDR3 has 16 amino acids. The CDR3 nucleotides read TGCGCCAGCAGCTTACTAGCGGGGGGGCCCCAAGAGACCCAGTACTTC. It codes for CASSLLAGGPQETQYF.

The chain's CDR3 is CASTLDTGSGNTIYF. The CDR3 coding sequence is TGCGCCAGCACCCTGGACACCGGCTCTGGAAACACCATATATTTT. The rearrangement joins TRBV5-1 to TRBJ1-3; possibly TRBD1 for D (5 bases). The germline V gene has CDR1 SGHRS and CDR2 YFSETQ. The CDR3 length is 15 residues. Trimming took 6 bases from V and 0 from J, leaving 13 bases between them.

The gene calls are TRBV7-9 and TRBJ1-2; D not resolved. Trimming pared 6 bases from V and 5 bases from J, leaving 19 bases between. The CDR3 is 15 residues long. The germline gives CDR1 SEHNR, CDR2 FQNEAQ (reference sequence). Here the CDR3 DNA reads TGTGCCAGCAGACTACTCGGCCCCGGATTATATGGCTACACCTTC. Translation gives CASRLLGPGLYGYTF. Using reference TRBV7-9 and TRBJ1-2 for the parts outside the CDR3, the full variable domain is DTGVSQNPRHKITKRGQNVTFRCDPISEHNRLYWYRQTLGQGPEFLTYFQNEAQLEKSRLLSDRFSAERPKGSFSTLEIQRTEQGDSAMYLCASRLLGPGLYGYTFGSGTRLTVV.

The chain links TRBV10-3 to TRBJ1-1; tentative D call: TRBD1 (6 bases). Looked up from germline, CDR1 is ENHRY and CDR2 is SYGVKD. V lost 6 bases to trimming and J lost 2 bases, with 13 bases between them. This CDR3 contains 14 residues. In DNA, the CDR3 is TGTGCCATCAGGAAAACAGGGATAAACACTGAAGCTTTCTTT. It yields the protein CAIRKTGINTEAFF.

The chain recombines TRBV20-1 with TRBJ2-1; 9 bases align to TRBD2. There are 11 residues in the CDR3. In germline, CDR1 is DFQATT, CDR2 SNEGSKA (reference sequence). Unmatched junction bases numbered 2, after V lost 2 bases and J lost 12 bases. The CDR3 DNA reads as TGCAGTGCTAGACTAGCGGGGCGGCAGTTCTTC. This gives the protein CSARLAGRQFF.

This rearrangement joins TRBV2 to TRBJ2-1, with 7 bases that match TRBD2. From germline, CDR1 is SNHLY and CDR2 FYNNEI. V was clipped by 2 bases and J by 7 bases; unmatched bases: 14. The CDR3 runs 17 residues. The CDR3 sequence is CASSERSLAALGNEQFF. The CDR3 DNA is TGTGCCAGCAGTGAAAGGAGCCTAGCGGCCCTAGGGAATGAGCAGTTCTTC.

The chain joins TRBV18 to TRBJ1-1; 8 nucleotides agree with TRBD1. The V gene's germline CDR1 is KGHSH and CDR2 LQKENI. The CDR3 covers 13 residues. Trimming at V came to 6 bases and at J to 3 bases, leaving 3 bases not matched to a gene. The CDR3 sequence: CASSGTGDTEAFF. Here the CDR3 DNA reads TGTGCCAGCTCGGGGACAGGAGACACTGAAGCTTTCTTT.

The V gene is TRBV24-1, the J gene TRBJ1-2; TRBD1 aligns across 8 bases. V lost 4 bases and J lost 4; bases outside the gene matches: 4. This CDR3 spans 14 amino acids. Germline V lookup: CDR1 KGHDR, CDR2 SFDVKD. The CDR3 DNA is TGTGCCACCAGTGACTCGGACAGGGTCTATGGCTACACCTTC. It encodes CATSDSDRVYGYTF.